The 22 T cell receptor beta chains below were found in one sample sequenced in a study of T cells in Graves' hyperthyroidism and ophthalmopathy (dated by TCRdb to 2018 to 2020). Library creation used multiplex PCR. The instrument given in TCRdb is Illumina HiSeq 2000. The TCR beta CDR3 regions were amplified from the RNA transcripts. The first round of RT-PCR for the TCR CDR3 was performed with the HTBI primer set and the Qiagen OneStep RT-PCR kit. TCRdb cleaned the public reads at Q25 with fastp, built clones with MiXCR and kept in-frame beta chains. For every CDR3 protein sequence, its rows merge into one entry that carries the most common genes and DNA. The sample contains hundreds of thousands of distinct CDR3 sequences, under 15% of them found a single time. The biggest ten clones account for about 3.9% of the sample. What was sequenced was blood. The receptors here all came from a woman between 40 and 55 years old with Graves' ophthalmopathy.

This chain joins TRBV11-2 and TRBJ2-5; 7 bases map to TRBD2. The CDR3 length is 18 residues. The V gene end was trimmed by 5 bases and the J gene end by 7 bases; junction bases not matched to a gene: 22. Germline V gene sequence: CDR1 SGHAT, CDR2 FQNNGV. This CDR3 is CASSPQGIRGRFGGTQYF. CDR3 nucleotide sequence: TGTGCCAGCAGCCCTCAAGGGATTCGCGGGAGATTTGGTGGGACCCAGTACTTC.

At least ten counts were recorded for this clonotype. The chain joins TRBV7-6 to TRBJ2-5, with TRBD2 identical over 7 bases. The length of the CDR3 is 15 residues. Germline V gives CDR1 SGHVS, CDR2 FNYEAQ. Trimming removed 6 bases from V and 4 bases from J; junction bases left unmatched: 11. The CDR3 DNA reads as TGTGCCAGCAGTCTCTGGGACGGGGGGTTAGAGACCCAGTACTTC. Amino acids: CASSLWDGGLETQYF. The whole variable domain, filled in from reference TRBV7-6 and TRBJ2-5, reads GAGVSQSPRYKVTKRGQDVALRCDPISGHVSLYWYRQALGQGPEFLTYFNYEAQQDKSGLPNDRFSAERPEGSISTLTIQRTEQRDSAMYRCASSLWDGGLETQYFGPGTRLLVL.

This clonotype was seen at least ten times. CDR3 residues: CASSLAAGTEAFF. CDR3 DNA: TGTGCCAGCAGCTTAGCTGCAGGGACTGAAGCTTTCTTT. The chain uses TRBV7-9 and TRBJ1-1, with a tentative D call TRBD1 (5 bases). Per the germline V gene, CDR1 is SEHNR and CDR2 is FQNEAQ (reference sequence). Trimming cost V 0 bases and J 5 bases, with 7 bases left between them. This CDR3 contains 13 residues.

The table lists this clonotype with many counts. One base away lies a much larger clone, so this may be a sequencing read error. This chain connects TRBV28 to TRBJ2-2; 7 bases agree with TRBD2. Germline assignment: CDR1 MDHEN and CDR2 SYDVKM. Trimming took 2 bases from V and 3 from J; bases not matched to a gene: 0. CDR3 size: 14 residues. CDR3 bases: TGTGCCAGCAGTTTACGGGGGGACACCGGGGAGCTGTTTTTT. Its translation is CASSLRGDTGELFF.

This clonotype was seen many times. The CDR3 DNA sequence: TGTGCCAGCAGTTCGTCAGGGTATAGCAATCAGCCCCAGCATTTT. Protein: CASSSSGYSNQPQHF. This chain joins TRBV28 and TRBJ1-5, with D possibly TRBD1 on 5 matching bases. V was cut by 4 bases and J by 0 bases, with 10 bases left in between. Germline-derived CDR1 and CDR2 are MDHEN and SYDVKM. The CDR3 sequence is 15 residues long.

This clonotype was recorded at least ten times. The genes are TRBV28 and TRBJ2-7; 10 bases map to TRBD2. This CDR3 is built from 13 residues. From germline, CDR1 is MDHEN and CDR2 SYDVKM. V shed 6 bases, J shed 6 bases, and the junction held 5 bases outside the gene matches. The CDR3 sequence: CASRLAGEGEQYF. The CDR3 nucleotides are TGTGCCAGCAGGCTAGCGGGAGAAGGCGAGCAGTACTTC.

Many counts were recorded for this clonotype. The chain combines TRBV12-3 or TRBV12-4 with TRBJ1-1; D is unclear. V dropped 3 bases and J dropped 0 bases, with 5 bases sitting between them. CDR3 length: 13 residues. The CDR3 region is CASSFQLNTEAFF. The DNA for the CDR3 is TGTGCCAGCAGTTTCCAATTGAACACTGAAGCTTTCTTT.

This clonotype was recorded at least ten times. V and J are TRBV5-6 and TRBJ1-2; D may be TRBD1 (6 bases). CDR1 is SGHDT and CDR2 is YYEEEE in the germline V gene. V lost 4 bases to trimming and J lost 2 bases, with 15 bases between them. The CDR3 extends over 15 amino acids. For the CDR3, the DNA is TGTGCCAGCAGCGACCCAGGGGAAGGAAACTATGGCTACACCTTC. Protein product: CASSDPGEGNYGYTF.

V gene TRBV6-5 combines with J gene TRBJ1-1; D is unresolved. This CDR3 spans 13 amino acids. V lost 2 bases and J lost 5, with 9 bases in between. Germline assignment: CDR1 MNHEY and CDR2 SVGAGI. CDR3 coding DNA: TGTGCCAGCAGTTACGAGGGTGGGACTGAAGCTTTCTTT. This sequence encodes CASSYEGGTEAFF.

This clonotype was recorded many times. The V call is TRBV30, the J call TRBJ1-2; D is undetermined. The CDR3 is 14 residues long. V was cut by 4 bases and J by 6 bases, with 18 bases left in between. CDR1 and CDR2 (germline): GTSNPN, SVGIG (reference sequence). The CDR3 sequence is CAWTSRVLSNGYTF. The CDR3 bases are TGTGCCTGGACCTCCCGGGTCCTCTCGAATGGCTACACCTTC.

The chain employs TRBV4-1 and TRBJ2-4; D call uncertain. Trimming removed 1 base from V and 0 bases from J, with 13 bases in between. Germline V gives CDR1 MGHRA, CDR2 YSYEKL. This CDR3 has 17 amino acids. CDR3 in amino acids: CASSQVHGRLAKNIQYF. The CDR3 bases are TGCGCCAGCAGCCAAGTGCATGGCAGACTAGCCAAAAACATTCAGTACTTC.

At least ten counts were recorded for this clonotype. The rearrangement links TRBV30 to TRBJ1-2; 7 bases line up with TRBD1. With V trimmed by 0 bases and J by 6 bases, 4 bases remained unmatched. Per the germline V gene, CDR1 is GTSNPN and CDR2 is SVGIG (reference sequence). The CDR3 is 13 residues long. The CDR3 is CAWSVDRVDGYTF. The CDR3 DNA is TGTGCCTGGAGTGTTGACAGGGTAGATGGCTACACCTTC.

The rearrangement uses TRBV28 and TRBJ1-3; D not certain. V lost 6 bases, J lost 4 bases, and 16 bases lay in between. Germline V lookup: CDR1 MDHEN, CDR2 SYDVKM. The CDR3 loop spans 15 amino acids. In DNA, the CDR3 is TGTGCCAGCAGCGATCCGCCCGGGTCAGGAAACACCATATATTTT. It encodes CASSDPPGSGNTIYF.

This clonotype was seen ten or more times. The CDR3 DNA is TGCAGTGCTAGTGGGAGCGGGAGCTCCTACGAGCAGTACTTC. Its translation: CSASGSGSSYEQYF. The chain combines TRBV20-1 with TRBJ2-7; 8 bases map to TRBD2. From germline, CDR1 is DFQATT and CDR2 SNEGSKA (reference sequence). This CDR3 is 14 amino acids long. With V trimmed by 3 bases and J by 0 bases, 4 bases remained unmatched.

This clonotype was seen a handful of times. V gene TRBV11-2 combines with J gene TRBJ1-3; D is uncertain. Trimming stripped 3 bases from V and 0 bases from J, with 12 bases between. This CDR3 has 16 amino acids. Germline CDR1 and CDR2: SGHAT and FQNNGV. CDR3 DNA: TGTGCCAGCAGCTTCGGCAGGCAAAACTCTGGAAACACCATATATTTT. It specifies CASSFGRQNSGNTIYF. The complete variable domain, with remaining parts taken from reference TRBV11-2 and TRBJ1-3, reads EAGVAQSPRYKIIEKRQSVAFWCNPISGHATLYWYQQILGQGPKLLIQFQNNGVVDDSQLPKDRFSAERLKGVDSTLKIQPAKLEDSAVYLCASSFGRQNSGNTIYFGEGSWLTVV.

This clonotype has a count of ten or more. The CDR3 bases are TGTGCCAGCAGTGAAGCGGACCGGGTAGCTCAGCCCCAGCATTTT. Protein product: CASSEADRVAQPQHF. V usage is TRBV2 and J usage is TRBJ1-5, with D unresolved. The V gene's germline CDR1 is SNHLY and CDR2 FYNNEI. The CDR3 is 15 residues long. The germline V and J ends were trimmed by 0 bases and 6 bases, with 12 bases remaining between them.

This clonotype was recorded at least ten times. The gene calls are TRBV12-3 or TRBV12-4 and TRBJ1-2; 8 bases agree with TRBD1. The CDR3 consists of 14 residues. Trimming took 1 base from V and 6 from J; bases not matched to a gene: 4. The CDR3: CASSLGRDRHGYTF. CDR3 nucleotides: TGTGCCAGCAGTTTAGGACGGGACAGGCATGGCTACACCTTC.

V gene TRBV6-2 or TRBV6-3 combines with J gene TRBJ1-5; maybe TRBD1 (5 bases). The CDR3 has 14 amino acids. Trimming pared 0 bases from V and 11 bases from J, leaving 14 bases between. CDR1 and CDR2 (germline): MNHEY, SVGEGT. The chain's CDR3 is CASSYSGQGPSQHF. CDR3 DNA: TGTGCCAGCAGTTACTCTGGGCAGGGTCCGTCCCAGCATTTT.

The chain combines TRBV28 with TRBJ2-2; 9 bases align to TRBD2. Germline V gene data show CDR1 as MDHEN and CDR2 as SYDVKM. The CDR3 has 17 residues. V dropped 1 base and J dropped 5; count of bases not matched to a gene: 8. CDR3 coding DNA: TGTGCCAGCAGTTTATTTCCCAGCGGGAGGAGGACCGGGGAGCTGTTTTTT. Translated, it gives CASSLFPSGRRTGELFF.

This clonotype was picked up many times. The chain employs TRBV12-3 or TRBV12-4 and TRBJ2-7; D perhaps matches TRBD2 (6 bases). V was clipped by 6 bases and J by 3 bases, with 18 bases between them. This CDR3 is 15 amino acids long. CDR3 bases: TGTGCCAGCAGCCTCCTCGCGGGACTCAACTACGAGCAGTACTTC. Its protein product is CASSLLAGLNYEQYF.

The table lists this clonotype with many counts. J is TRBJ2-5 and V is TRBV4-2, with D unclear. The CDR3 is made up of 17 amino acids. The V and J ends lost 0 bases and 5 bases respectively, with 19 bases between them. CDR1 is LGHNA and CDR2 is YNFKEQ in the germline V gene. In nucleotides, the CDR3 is TGTGCCAGCAGCCAAGAATTCGGAGTTGGCGAGGATGAGACCCAGTACTTC. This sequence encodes CASSQEFGVGEDETQYF.

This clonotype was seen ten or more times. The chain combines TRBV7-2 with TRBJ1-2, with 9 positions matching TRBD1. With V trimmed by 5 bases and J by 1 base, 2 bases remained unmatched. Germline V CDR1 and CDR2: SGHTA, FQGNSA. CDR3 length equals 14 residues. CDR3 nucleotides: TGTGCCAGCAGCCCGGACAGGGGTAACTATGGCTACACCTTC. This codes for CASSPDRGNYGYTF. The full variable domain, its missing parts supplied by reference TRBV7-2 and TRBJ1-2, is GAGVSQSPSNKVTEKGKDVELRCDPISGHTALYWYRQSLGQGLEFLIYFQGNSAPDKSGLPSDRFSAERTGGSVSTLTIQRTQQEDSAVYLCASSPDRGNYGYTFGSGTRLTVV.